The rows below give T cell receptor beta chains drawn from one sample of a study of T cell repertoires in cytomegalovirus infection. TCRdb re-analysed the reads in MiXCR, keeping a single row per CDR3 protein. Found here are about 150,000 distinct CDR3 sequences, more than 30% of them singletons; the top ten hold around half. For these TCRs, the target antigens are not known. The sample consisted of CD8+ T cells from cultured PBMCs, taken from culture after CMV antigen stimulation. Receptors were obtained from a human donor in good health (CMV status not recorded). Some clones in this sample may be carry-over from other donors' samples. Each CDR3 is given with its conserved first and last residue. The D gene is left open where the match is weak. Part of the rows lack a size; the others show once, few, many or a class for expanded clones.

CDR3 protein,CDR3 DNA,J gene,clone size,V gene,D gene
CASRRGQNTEAFF,TGTGCCAGCAGGAGGGGGCAGAACACTGAAGCTTTCTTT,TRBJ1-1,many,TRBV6-1,TRBD1
CASSSGYTEAFF,TGTGCCAGCAGCTCAGGGTACACTGAAGCTTTCTTT,TRBJ1-1,-,TRBV12-3/TRBV12-4,-
CASSQQSDSNQPQHF,TGCGCCAGCAGCCAACAGAGTGATAGCAATCAGCCCCAGCATTTT,TRBJ1-5,many,TRBV4-1,-
CASRPGGRSTYEQYF,TGTGCCAGCAGACCCGGGGGCAGGTCAACATACGAGCAGTACTTC,TRBJ2-7,few,TRBV12-3/TRBV12-4,-
CASSVDSPDRESPLHF,TGTGCCAGCAGCGTAGATTCTCCGGACAGGGAATCACCCCTCCACTTT,TRBJ1-6,-,TRBV9,TRBD1
CASSESASGYQETQYF,TGTGCCAGCAGTGAATCGGCTAGCGGGTACCAAGAGACCCAGTACTTC,TRBJ2-5,-,TRBV2,TRBD2
CASSVGWGAQETQYF,TGTGCCAGCAGCGTAGGATGGGGGGCCCAAGAGACCCAGTACTTC,TRBJ2-5,-,TRBV9,-
CASRGPLNTEAFF,TGTGCCAGCAGAGGACCCCTGAACACTGAAGCTTTCTTT,TRBJ1-1,few,TRBV7-9,-
CASSPGTSGGAFQFF,TGTGCCAGCAGCCCCGGGACTAGCGGGGGGGCCTTTCAGTTCTTC,TRBJ2-1,many,TRBV7-8,TRBD2
CASSSTGTDNEQFF,TGTGCCAGCAGCTCCACCGGGACAGACAATGAGCAGTTCTTC,TRBJ2-1,-,TRBV7-3,TRBD1
CASSLVGGASEQFF,TGTGCCAGCAGCTTAGTCGGGGGGGCCAGTGAGCAGTTCTTC,TRBJ2-1,many,TRBV7-6,TRBD2
CASSFNYETQYF,TGTGCCAGCAGTTTCAACTACGAGACCCAGTACTTC,TRBJ2-5,few,TRBV7-9,-
CASSLYMTGGDGYTF,TGTGCCAGCAGCTTATATATGACAGGGGGTGATGGCTACACCTTC,TRBJ1-2,-,TRBV7-6,TRBD1
CASGRESSYNEQFF,TGTGCCAGTGGGAGGGAGAGCTCCTACAATGAGCAGTTCTTC,TRBJ2-1,-,TRBV6-1,TRBD2
CASSLSSGNQPQHF,TGTGCCAGCAGTTTATCGTCCGGCAATCAGCCCCAGCATTTT,TRBJ1-5,-,TRBV27,-
CASGTGTGYNEQFF,TGTGCTAGTGGGACCGGGACAGGGTACAACGAGCAGTTCTTC,TRBJ2-1,few,TRBV12-5,TRBD1
CANSIHSPDRNTEAFF,TGTGCCAATAGTATACATAGCCCGGACAGGAACACTGAAGCTTTCTTT,TRBJ1-1,-,TRBV19,-
CASSPLGVAAEQFF,TGTGCCAGCAGCCCACTAGGGGTGGCGGCTGAGCAGTTCTTC,TRBJ2-1,many,TRBV7-9,-
CASSLLRGGGTSETQYF,TGTGCCAGCAGTTTATTGAGGGGCGGGGGGACCAGCGAGACCCAGTACTTC,TRBJ2-5,-,TRBV28,TRBD2
CASSLNWLVNTGELFF,TGTGCCAGCAGCCTTAATTGGCTAGTTAACACCGGGGAGCTGTTTTTT,TRBJ2-2,many,TRBV7-2,-
CASSRTPDRGNSGDTAWEQFF,TGTGCCAGCTCCCGAACCCCCGACAGGGGAAACAGCGGGGATACCGCTTGGGAGCAGTTCTTC,TRBJ2-1,-,TRBV18,-
CASNSDSTIWEKLFF,TGTGCCAGCAATTCAGACAGTACAATTTGGGAAAAACTGTTTTTT,TRBJ1-4,few,TRBV6-6,-
CASSIHSQGEQYF,TGTGCCAGCAGCATACATTCCCAGGGCGAGCAGTACTTC,TRBJ2-7,-,TRBV7-4,-
CASSKGQYGYTF,TGTGCCAGCAGCAAGGGACAGTATGGCTACACCTTC,TRBJ1-2,once,TRBV7-6,TRBD1
CASSLKSDIYGYTF,TGTGCCAGCAGCTTGAAGTCCGACATCTATGGCTACACCTTC,TRBJ1-2,many,TRBV5-6,-
CASSLYPTQGQGETQYF,TGTGCCAGCAGTTTATACCCCACACAGGGTCAAGGGGAGACCCAGTACTTC,TRBJ2-5,many,TRBV28,-